This is a list of T cell receptor beta chains from one sample in a study of shared clonotypes between healthy human individuals. Clones were sequenced by immunoSEQ multiplex PCR, and TCRdb holds only the in-frame ones, with some missing. The sample lists about 2,100,000 clones, more than 85% occurring once. Sequenced input: naive CD8+ T cells from PBMCs. These receptors were taken from a man aged 18 to 30 in good health. Some clones in this sample may be carry-over from other donors' samples. Each CDR3 is given with its conserved first and last residue. Each record gives: V gene, J gene, D gene, clone size, CDR3 DNA, CDR3 protein. A D gene is named only where the DNA matches it firmly. Rows may omit the clone size; those that give it use once, few, many or a size class.

TRBV7-8	TRBJ2-7	.	.	TGTGCCAGCAGCCCCCTGGACTCTCTCTACGAGCAGTACTTC	CASSPLDSLYEQYF
TRBV28	TRBJ2-7	.	.	TGTGCCAGCAGTCTCTCTTACGGCGGGACAGCTCCCTACGAGCAGTACTTC	CASSLSYGGTAPYEQYF
TRBV7-3	TRBJ2-3	.	once	TGTGCCAGCAGCATACTAGCAGCTAGCACAGATACGCAGTATTTT	CASSILAASTDTQYF
TRBV5-4	TRBJ1-2	TRBD1	.	TGTGCCAGCAGCTCGCAGGGGGCTGTTGGCTACACCTTC	CASSSQGAVGYTF
TRBV7-3	TRBJ1-1	.	once	TGTGCCAGCAGCTTAACGGCTAACACTGAAGCTTTCTTT	CASSLTANTEAFF
TRBV2	TRBJ1-1	.	.	TGTGCCAGCAGTGAATCCCCGGGCTTGAACACTGAAGCTTTCTTT	CASSESPGLNTEAFF
TRBV11-2	TRBJ1-3	.	.	TGTGCCAGCAGCTTGTGGACAGCCTCTGGAAACACCATATATTTT	CASSLWTASGNTIYF
TRBV9	TRBJ2-1	TRBD2	.	TGTGCCAGCAGCGTAGCGGGAGGGCAGGGGGAGCAGTTCTTC	CASSVAGGQGEQFF
TRBV30	TRBJ2-3	.	.	TGTGCCTGGAGGGGGGGAATCACTAGCACAGATACGCAGTATTTT	CAWRGGITSTDTQYF
TRBV28	TRBJ1-1	.	once	TGTGCCAGCGCAACCCCTCGACAGCTGAACACTGAAGCTTTCTTT	CASATPRQLNTEAFF
TRBV7-3	TRBJ2-7	.	.	TGTGCCAGCAGCGCAGGTGGGCTGGGACACGAGCAGTACTTC	CASSAGGLGHEQYF
TRBV4-1	TRBJ1-1	TRBD1	.	TGCGCCAGCAGCCACCCGAGACAGGGGAGGTCGGAAGCTTTCTTT	CASSHPRQGRSEAFF
TRBV30	TRBJ1-5	TRBD1	few	TGTGCCTGGAAAGGACAGGGGGCCCATAGCAATCAGCCCCAGCATTTT	CAWKGQGAHSNQPQHF
TRBV6-1	TRBJ2-7	.	once	TGTGCCAGCAGGTTACCAAGGAGGTCCTCCAGCGAGCAGTACTTC	CASRLPRRSSSEQYF
TRBV7-9	TRBJ1-2	.	.	TGTGCCAGCAGCTATCCCGGGGGGGTCCGCTATGGCTACACCTTC	CASSYPGGVRYGYTF
TRBV2	TRBJ2-1	TRBD2	.	TGTGCCAGCAGCGTCATAGCGGGTATTACCTACAATGAGCAGTTCTTC	CASSVIAGITYNEQFF
TRBV29-1	TRBJ1-2	TRBD1	.	TGCAGCGTTGAACCTGGACAGGGGATGATTGGCTACACCTTC	CSVEPGQGMIGYTF
TRBV9	TRBJ2-3	TRBD2	.	TGTGCCAGCACCCCAGCGGGGACTAGCACAGATACGCAGTATTTT	CASTPAGTSTDTQYF
TRBV29-1	TRBJ2-2	.	.	TGCAGCGTTACTGGGCTGGAGCTGGCCGGGGAGCTGTTTTTT	CSVTGLELAGELFF
TRBV13	TRBJ1-2	.	.	TGTGCCAGCAGCCTAGTCCAGGGGAATAACTATGGCTACACCTTC	CASSLVQGNNYGYTF
TRBV10-3	TRBJ2-1	TRBD2	.	TGTGCCATCACTAGACTAGCGGGACCCTCCAATGAGCAGTTCTTC	CAITRLAGPSNEQFF
TRBV9	TRBJ1-5	.	.	TGTGCCAGCAGCGGCAGGGGTAGCAATCAGCCCCAGCATTTT	CASSGRGSNQPQHF
TRBV9	TRBJ1-1	TRBD1	.	TGTGCCAGCAGCGTAGCGGGACAGCCTAACACTGAAGCTTTCTTT	CASSVAGQPNTEAFF
TRBV7-8	TRBJ2-5	TRBD1	.	TGTGCCAGCAGCACACCGGGACAGGGTAGGGAGACCCAGTACTTC	CASSTPGQGRETQYF
TRBV2	TRBJ1-5	.	.	TGTGCCAGCAGTGAAGCGGGACGCAATCAGCCCCAGCATTTT	CASSEAGRNQPQHF
TRBV5-1	TRBJ2-7	TRBD1	once	TGCGCCAGCAGCTCCTGGACAGGGGCCTACGAGCAGTACTTC	CASSSWTGAYEQYF
TRBV4-3	TRBJ1-5	.	.	TGCGCCAGCAGCCAAGATCCCGCAGGGTCCGGCAATCAGCCCCAGCATTTT	CASSQDPAGSGNQPQHF
TRBV4-1	TRBJ2-1	.	once	TGCGCCAGCAGGGGGAGGGACAGGCCGGACAATGAGCAGTTCTTC	CASRGRDRPDNEQFF
TRBV7-6	TRBJ2-5	TRBD1	.	TGTGCCAGCAGCTTGGGACAGGGGGCGCCGGGGGAGACCCAGTACTTC	CASSLGQGAPGETQYF
TRBV9	TRBJ2-5	.	.	TGTGCCAGCAGCGTAGTCGGGGGCCTCGGGGAGACCCAGTACTTC	CASSVVGGLGETQYF
TRBV9	TRBJ1-3	.	.	TGTGCCAGCAACCCCTCGGGGGCAGGAAACACCATATATTTT	CASNPSGAGNTIYF
TRBV5-4	TRBJ1-5	.	.	TGTGCCAGCAGCTCTACCCCCCACAAAGGCCGTGAAGGTGCCCAGCATTTT	CASSSTPHKGREGAQHF
TRBV5-1	TRBJ1-3	.	.	TGCGCCAGCAGCTTTCGACGGGAGGGAAGCTCTGGAAACACCATATATTTT	CASSFRREGSSGNTIYF
TRBV28	TRBJ1-5	.	.	TGTGCCAGCAGAATAGGGAGAAATCAGCCCCAGCATTTT	CASRIGRNQPQHF
TRBV18	TRBJ2-5	TRBD1	.	TGTGCCAGCTCACCACCTGGGGACAGGGATGAGACCCAGTACTTC	CASSPPGDRDETQYF
TRBV19	TRBJ1-1	.	.	TGTGCCAGTAGTTTCGACTCAGAGTTGGACACTGAAGCTTTCTTT	CASSFDSELDTEAFF
TRBV5-6	TRBJ1-2	.	.	TGTGCCAGCAGCTTGGGGCAGGGATACTATGGCTACACCTTC	CASSLGQGYYGYTF
TRBV5-1	TRBJ2-6	.	.	TGCGCCAGCAGCTTGGGAGGAGGGACTTACTCCAGCAGCTCTGGGGCCAACGTCCTGACTTTC	CASSLGGGTYSSSSGANVLTF
TRBV7-9	TRBJ2-6	.	.	TGTGCCAGCAGCCTACGGGCCTCCTCTGGGGCCAACGTCCTGACTTTC	CASSLRASSGANVLTF
TRBV5-6	TRBJ1-2	TRBD1	.	TGTGCCAGCAGCTCCCGATGGACAGGGTTAAATTATGGCTACACCTTC	CASSSRWTGLNYGYTF
TRBV19	TRBJ1-1	.	.	TGTGCCAGTAGTATTGGGGGGCTTTCGGCTTTCTTT	CASSIGGLSAFF
TRBV10-3	TRBJ2-7	.	.	TGTGCCACCTTCGACGGAACCTACGAGCAGTACTTC	CATFDGTYEQYF
TRBV5-3	TRBJ2-7	.	.	TGTGCCAGAAGCGATCGGGACGGTGCTTTGTACGAGCAGTACTTC	CARSDRDGALYEQYF
TRBV28	TRBJ2-1	TRBD2	.	TGTGCCAGCAGTCCCCGACTTCTTAGACTAGCGGGAGGAGACAATGAGCAGTTCTTC	CASSPRLLRLAGGDNEQFF
TRBV6-5	TRBJ2-1	.	.	TGTGCCAGCAGTTACGGGACGAGGGGTGAGCAGTTCTTC	CASSYGTRGEQFF